Sequencing of this T cell receptor (beta chain) was carried out in a study of lymphopenia after photon versus proton radiotherapy. Regarding the study as a whole: In patients who died, overall survival fell as post-nadir TCR diversity dropped more. Relative stability marked proton patients; photon patients lost diversity and naive cells.

The germline V and J ends were trimmed by 3 bases and 14 bases, with 19 bases remaining between them. There are 13 residues in the CDR3. The germline V gene encodes CDR1 SGHTA and CDR2 FQGNSA. Note on this clone: Antigen unknown.

Profiled with immunoSEQ multiplex PCR; TCRdb holds only in-frame clones, not every one. The data contain 25,000 to 30,000 clones, approximately 88% of them singletons. The clonotype was recovered from a woman aged 55-69 years with cholangiocarcinoma. Some clones in this sample may be carry-over from other donors' samples. Sequences were derived from peripheral blood, sampled from a patient treated with proton-based radiotherapy. J is TRBJ1-2 and V is TRBV7-2; no reliable D call. The CDR3 DNA is TGTGCCAGCAGCTTCGGAGTCACGATCCGAGCGACCTTC. Its translation is CASSFGVTIRATF.